The 27 T cell receptor beta chains presented below share a single source sample, sequenced in a study of shared clonotypes between healthy human individuals. Generated by immunoSEQ multiplex PCR, the TCRdb table keeps only in-frame clones and is missing some. The data contain a few hundred thousand clones, around 80% of them singletons. The sequenced material came from PBMCs. These TCRs come from a woman in her forties in good health. Some clones in this sample may be carry-over from other donors' samples.

This clone was recorded only once. The V and J genes are TRBV18 and TRBJ1-1, with D hard to call. Looked up from germline, CDR1 is KGHSH and CDR2 is LQKENI. The CDR3 contains 13 residues. V was shortened by 2 bases and J by 6 bases, with 10 bases between the two germline ends. The CDR3 here is CASSPNAGAEAFF. Here the CDR3 DNA reads TGTGCCAGCTCACCAAACGCTGGCGCTGAAGCTTTCTTT. The whole variable domain, remainder taken from reference TRBV18 and TRBJ1-1, is NAGVMQNPRHLVRRRGQEARLRCSPMKGHSHVYWYRQLPEEGLKFMVYLQKENIIDESGMPKERFSAEFPKEGPSILRIQQVVRGDSAAYFCASSPNAGAEAFFGQGTRLTVV.

Concerning this clone itself: A much bigger clone sits one base away, suggesting this may be a read error. V and J are TRBV9 and TRBJ2-3; D ambiguous. V shed 4 bases and J shed 2 bases, with 5 bases lying between them. This CDR3 spans 12 amino acids. Per the germline V gene, CDR1 is SGDLS and CDR2 is YYNGEE. The DNA of the CDR3 is TGTGCCAGCAGCCCTATCACAGATACGCAGTATTTT. Amino acid sequence: CASSPITDTQYF.

This clone was observed once. The chain couples TRBV4-3 to TRBJ1-1; D possibly corresponds to TRBD1 (5 bases). CDR1 LGHNA and CDR2 YSLEER come from the germline V gene. This CDR3 has 15 amino acids. The V and J ends lost 0 bases and 4 bases respectively, with 12 bases between them. The CDR3 reads CASSQDTRGGTEAFF. The CDR3 nucleotides read TGCGCCAGCAGCCAAGATACGAGGGGAGGCACTGAAGCTTTCTTT.

This chain links TRBV27 with TRBJ2-7; 10 positions match TRBD2. V was clipped by 5 bases and J by 6 bases; unmatched bases: 10. The V gene's germline CDR1 is MNHEY and CDR2 SMNVEV (reference sequence). The CDR3 contains 15 residues. DNA of the CDR3: TGTGCCAGCAGTCCCCACAATAGCGGGAGGAGCGAGCAGTACTTC. It specifies CASSPHNSGRSEQYF.

In DNA, the CDR3 is TGTGCCAGTCGCGACACCGCGAACACCGGGGAGCTGTTTTTT. Encoded protein: CASRDTANTGELFF. The rearrangement joins TRBV19 to TRBJ2-2; D remains ambiguous. The CDR3 totals 14 residues. CDR1 and CDR2 from the germline V gene are LNHDA and SQIVND (reference sequence). The ends were cut back, 8 bases at V and 0 bases at J, with 10 bases in the middle.

This clone was counted many times. This chain connects TRBV29-1 to TRBJ1-1; 12 bases are shared with TRBD1. The J segment lost 4 bases and the V segment lost 5 bases, leaving 8 bases of the junction unmatched. The germline gives CDR1 SQVTM, CDR2 ANQGSEA. The CDR3 consists of 15 residues. CDR3 coding DNA: TGCAGCGTTTCCCCCGTGGGACAGGGGGCCACTGAAGCTTTCTTT. It codes for CSVSPVGQGATEAFF.

The chain combines TRBV28 with TRBJ2-2, with D perhaps matching TRBD1 (6 bases). Germline V CDR1 and CDR2: MDHEN, SYDVKM. The CDR3 covers 12 residues. Trimming shortened V by 8 bases and J by 3 bases, and 7 bases separated the two germline ends. The CDR3 sequence is CASYRDTGELFF. The CDR3 nucleotides are TGTGCCAGCTACAGGGACACCGGGGAGCTGTTTTTT.

This chain links TRBV21-1 with TRBJ2-7; TRBD1 is the table's D call and was not checked against the DNA. TRBV21-1 represents a pseudogene. The CDR3 covers 17 residues. CDR3 DNA: TGTGCCAGCAGCACCAAAACCGGGACAGGGTGGTCCTACGAGCAGTACTTC. Residues: CASSTKTGTGWSYEQYF.

This chain uses TRBV7-8 with TRBJ2-7; 11 nucleotides agree with TRBD1. Germline V lookup: CDR1 SGHVS, CDR2 FQNEAQ. The V segment lost 1 base and the J segment 6 bases; nucleotides outside the gene matches: 2. The CDR3 covers 14 residues. The CDR3 DNA is TGTGCCAGCAGCTTAGGGGGACAGGGGGGCGAGCAGTACTTC. Translated: CASSLGGQGGEQYF.

The chain links TRBV30 to TRBJ1-5; D might be TRBD1 (5 bases). The CDR3 length is 12 residues. The V gene lost 3 bases and the J gene lost 11 bases, with 14 bases spanning the gap. Germline V gene sequence: CDR1 GTSNPN, CDR2 SVGIG (reference sequence). CDR3 sequence (DNA): TGTGCCTGGAGAGGGGCCGGAGGGGCCCAGCATTTT. It is translated as CAWRGAGGAQHF.

This clone was observed a handful of times. Here the CDR3 DNA reads TGTGCCAGCAGTGAATTGGCGGGACAGGTGAACTATGGCTACACCTTC. Amino acid sequence: CASSELAGQVNYGYTF. V and J are TRBV6-1 and TRBJ1-2; TRBD1 aligns across 8 bases. V dropped 2 bases and J dropped 2; count of bases not matched to a gene: 7. The CDR3 has 16 residues. Germline CDR1 MNHNS, CDR2 SASEGT.

The chain uses TRBV2 and TRBJ2-5; tentative D call: TRBD2 (5 bases). CDR1 and CDR2 (germline): SNHLY, FYNNEI. V was pared by 6 bases and J by 2 bases, with 16 bases between. The CDR3 sequence is 15 residues long. The DNA of the CDR3 is TGTGCCAGCAGGGGCTGGGCGGGCGCACAAGAGACCCAGTACTTC. This translates into CASRGWAGAQETQYF.

This clone was counted a single time. V and J are TRBV14 and TRBJ1-2; 7 bases line up with TRBD1. Germline assignment: CDR1 SGHDN and CDR2 FVKESK. The CDR3 runs to 18 residues. V was pared by 0 bases and J by 4 bases, with 14 bases of the junction left unmatched. The CDR3 loop is CASSQDLSGGVLSYGYTF. CDR3 in DNA: TGTGCCAGCAGCCAAGATCTGTCAGGGGGTGTTCTGAGCTATGGCTACACCTTC. Variable domain in full (rest from reference TRBV14 and TRBJ1-2): EAGVTQFPSHSVIEKGQTVTLRCDPISGHDNLYWYRRVMGKEIKFLLHFVKESKQDESGMPNNRFLAERTGGTYSTLKVQPAELEDSGVYFCASSQDLSGGVLSYGYTFGSGTRLTVV.

The chain couples TRBV7-2 to TRBJ2-4, with D possibly being TRBD2 (5 bases). Germline assignment: CDR1 SGHTA and CDR2 FQGNSA. V dropped 1 base and J dropped 2 bases, with 12 bases sitting between them. There are 16 residues in the CDR3. CDR3 protein: CASSLVGIGTKNIQYF. The CDR3 region has the DNA TGTGCCAGCAGCTTAGTCGGGATTGGGACCAAAAACATTCAGTACTTC.

The chain joins TRBV29-1 to TRBJ2-5; 9 nucleotides line up with TRBD1. After removal of 4 bases from V and 1 base from J, the junction contained 7 bases not matched to a gene. This CDR3 is 15 amino acids long. The germline V gene encodes CDR1 SQVTM and CDR2 ANQGSEA. Here the CDR3 reads CSVVDRGRPQETQYF. CDR3 nucleotides: TGCAGCGTTGTGGACAGGGGTCGGCCCCAAGAGACCCAGTACTTC.

This clone was picked up one time. The genes are TRBV28 and TRBJ1-1, with 8 bases matching TRBD1. The V gene's germline CDR1 is MDHEN and CDR2 SYDVKM. The CDR3 covers 15 residues. The ends lost 6 bases at V and 4 bases at J; junction bases unmatched: 10. DNA of the CDR3: TGTGCCAGCAGCCCCCACGGACAGGGAGGCACTGAAGCTTTCTTT. Amino acid sequence: CASSPHGQGGTEAFF. The variable domain in full, with the rest retrieved from reference TRBV28 and TRBJ1-1, is DVKVTQSSRYLVKRTGEKVFLECVQDMDHENMFWYRQDPGLGLRLIYFSYDVKMKEKGDIPEGYSVSREKKERFSLILESASTNQTSMYLCASSPHGQGGTEAFFGQGTRLTVV.

The V call is TRBV29-1, the J call TRBJ2-1; 10 bases are shared with TRBD2. Germline CDR1 is SQVTM and CDR2 is ANQGSEA. There are 14 residues in the CDR3. The V and J ends lost 4 bases and 2 bases, in that order; junction bases with no gene match: 2. The CDR3 DNA reads TGCAGCGTTGCTAGCGGGAGCCCCTACAATGAGCAGTTCTTC. It codes for CSVASGSPYNEQFF.

V and J are TRBV5-8 and TRBJ2-4, with TRBD1 matching over 7 bases. From germline, CDR1 is SGHTS and CDR2 YDEGEE. V dropped 5 bases and J dropped 2; count of bases not matched to a gene: 4. This CDR3 is 14 amino acids long. CDR3 region: CASRTGVSKNIQYF. The CDR3, as DNA: TGTGCCAGCAGAACAGGGGTTTCCAAAAACATTCAGTACTTC.

The CDR3 bases are TGTGCCATCAGTGATCTATCAGGGGGCCAGGGCGGCTACACCTTC. Its translation is CAISDLSGGQGGYTF. The chain carries TRBV10-3 and TRBJ1-2; the match to TRBD1 covers 8 bases. CDR1 and CDR2 (germline): ENHRY, SYGVKD. Losses at the gene ends were 3 bases for V and 8 bases for J; bases not matched to a gene: 11. The CDR3 runs 15 residues.

This clone turned up a few times. The chain couples TRBV30 to TRBJ1-2, with D uncertain. V lost 0 bases and J lost 4, with 6 bases in between. The germline V gene encodes CDR1 GTSNPN and CDR2 SVGIG (reference sequence). This CDR3 is built from 12 residues. Here the CDR3 DNA reads TGTGCCTGGAGTGTACAGTCCTATGGCTACACCTTC. Translated: CAWSVQSYGYTF.

This clone has a single count. V usage is TRBV7-2 and J usage is TRBJ1-1; no clear D. Germline V gives CDR1 SGHTA, CDR2 FQGNSA. The CDR3 contains 13 residues. Trimming stripped 5 bases from V and 5 bases from J, with 12 bases between. CDR3 region: CASSPTVGTEAFF. DNA of the CDR3: TGTGCCAGCAGCCCTACAGTAGGAACTGAAGCTTTCTTT.

The chain recombines TRBV19 with TRBJ2-7; 9 nucleotides line up with TRBD1. CDR1 LNHDA and CDR2 SQIVND come from the germline V gene (reference sequence). The ends lost 3 bases at V and 4 bases at J; junction bases unmatched: 7. The CDR3 consists of 15 residues. In DNA form, the CDR3 reads TGTGCCAGTAGTATGGGGGACAGGGCTGTATACGAGCAGTACTTC. This translates into CASSMGDRAVYEQYF.

The chain's CDR3 is CASSQVGVGGDTEAFF. In DNA form, the CDR3 reads TGCGCCAGCAGCCAAGTGGGAGTTGGCGGCGACACTGAAGCTTTCTTT. The chain uses TRBV4-1 and TRBJ1-1; no firm D call. Germline loops: CDR1 MGHRA, CDR2 YSYEKL. With 1 base removed from V and 3 bases from J, the gap between germline ends came to 15 bases. CDR3 length: 16 residues.

V and J are TRBV4-1 and TRBJ2-3, with 15 bases matching TRBD2. The V segment lost 5 bases and the J segment 6 bases; nucleotides outside the gene matches: 6. The CDR3 totals 16 residues. Germline assignment: CDR1 MGHRA and CDR2 YSYEKL. In nucleotides, the CDR3 is TGCGCCAGCAGCACCGGGACTAGCGGGAGGTGGGATACGCAGTATTTT. Translation: CASSTGTSGRWDTQYF.

The chain uses TRBV6-4 and TRBJ2-3; no clear D gene. The CDR3 is made up of 14 amino acids. Germline V gene lookup returns CDR1 MRHNA and CDR2 SNTAGT. V was clipped by 2 bases and J by 6 bases, with 12 bases between them. The CDR3 spells CASSDVDHSDTQYF. CDR3 coding DNA: TGTGCCAGCAGTGACGTGGACCACTCTGATACGCAGTATTTT.

The V and J genes are TRBV5-1 and TRBJ1-5; possible D gene TRBD1, 6 bases. Germline V gives CDR1 SGHRS, CDR2 YFSETQ. V lost 4 bases, J lost 2 bases, and 10 bases lay in between. This CDR3 has 14 amino acids. CDR3 nucleotide sequence: TGCGCCAGCAGCCCAGGGGCCGGCAATCAGCCCCAGCATTTT. The encoded protein is CASSPGAGNQPQHF.

The V and J genes are TRBV30 and TRBJ2-6; no definite D call. V dropped 4 bases and J dropped 4 bases, with 8 bases sitting between them. The CDR3 runs 13 residues. Germline-derived CDR1 and CDR2 are GTSNPN and SVGIG (reference sequence). CDR3 in DNA: TGTGCCTGGACCGGGTTCGGGGCCAACGTCCTGACTTTC. This encodes CAWTGFGANVLTF.